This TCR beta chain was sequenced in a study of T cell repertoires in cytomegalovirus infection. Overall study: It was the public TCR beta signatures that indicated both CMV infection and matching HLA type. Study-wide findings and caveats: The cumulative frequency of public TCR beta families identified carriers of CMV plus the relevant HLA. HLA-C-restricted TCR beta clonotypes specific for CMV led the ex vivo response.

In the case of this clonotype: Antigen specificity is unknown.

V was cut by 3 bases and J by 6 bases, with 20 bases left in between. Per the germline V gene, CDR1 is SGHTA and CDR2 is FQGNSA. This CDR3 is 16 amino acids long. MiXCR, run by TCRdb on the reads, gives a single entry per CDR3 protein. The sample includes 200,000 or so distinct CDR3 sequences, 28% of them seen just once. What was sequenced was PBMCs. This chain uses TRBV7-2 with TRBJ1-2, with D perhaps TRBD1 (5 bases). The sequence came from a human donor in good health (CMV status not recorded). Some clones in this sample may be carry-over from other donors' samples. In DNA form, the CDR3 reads TGTGCCAGCAGCTTCAGCCGGGACGGCTTAGTAAATGGCTACACCTTC. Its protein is CASSFSRDGLVNGYTF.